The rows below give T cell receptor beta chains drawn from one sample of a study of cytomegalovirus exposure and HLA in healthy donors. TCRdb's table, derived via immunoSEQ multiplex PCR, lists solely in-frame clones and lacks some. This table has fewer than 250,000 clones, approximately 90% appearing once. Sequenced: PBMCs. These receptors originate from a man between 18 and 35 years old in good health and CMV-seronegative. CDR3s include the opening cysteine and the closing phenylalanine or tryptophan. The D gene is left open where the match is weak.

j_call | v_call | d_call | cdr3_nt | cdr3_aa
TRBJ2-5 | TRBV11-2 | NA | TGTGCCAGCCGGAGCGGAGAGACCCAGTACTTC | CASRSGETQYF
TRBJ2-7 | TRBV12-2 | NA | TGTGCAAGTCGCTCCCACCGGGACAGCTTCTACGAGCAGTACTTC | CASRSHRDSFYEQYF
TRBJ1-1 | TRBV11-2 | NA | TGTGCCAGCAGCTTAGGAGCCGCAGGGGCCGCTTTCTTT | CASSLGAAGAAFF
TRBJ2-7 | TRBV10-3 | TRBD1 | TGTGCCATCAGTGAAGGGACAGGGGGCTGGGAGCAGTACTTC | CAISEGTGGWEQYF
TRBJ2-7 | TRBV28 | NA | TGTGCCAGCAGTGCTCGGTCCTGGGAGCAGTACTTC | CASSARSWEQYF
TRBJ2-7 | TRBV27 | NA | TGTGCCAGCAGTATAACAGTAAGAAGGGAGCAGTACTTC | CASSITVRREQYF
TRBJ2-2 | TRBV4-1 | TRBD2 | TGCGCCAGCAGCCAGGTACTAGCGGGAGTGCGAAACGGGGAGCTGTTTTTT | CASSQVLAGVRNGELFF
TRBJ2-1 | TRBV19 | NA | TGTGCCAGTAGTATACAGGGCGGGGCCTACAATGAGCAGTTCTTC | CASSIQGGAYNEQFF
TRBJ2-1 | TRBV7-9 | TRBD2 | TGTGCCAGCAGCCCCCCTTTTCGGCTAGCGGGCAGAAATGAGCAGTTCTTC | CASSPPFRLAGRNEQFF
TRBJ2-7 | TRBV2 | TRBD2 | TGTGCCAGCATGCCCGTACTAGCGGGTATCTACGAGCAGTACTTC | CASMPVLAGIYEQYF
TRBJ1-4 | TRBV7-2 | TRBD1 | TGTGCCAGCAGCTTTACAGGGGAATTACTGTTTTTT | CASSFTGELLFF
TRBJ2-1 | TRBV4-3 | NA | TGCGCCAGCAGCCTAACCAGGGTAACCGTGTCCTACAATGAGCAGTTCTTC | CASSLTRVTVSYNEQFF
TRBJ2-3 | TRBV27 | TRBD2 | TGTGCCAGCTCTCCCGGGACTAGCGGGTGGAGGCAGTATTTT | CASSPGTSGWRQYF
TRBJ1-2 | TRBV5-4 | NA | TGTGCCAGCAGCTTGAGGAGAGAGGGCTACACCTTC | CASSLRREGYTF
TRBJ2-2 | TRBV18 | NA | TGTGCCAGCTCACCTGGGAGGTCGGGGGAGCTGTTTTTT | CASSPGRSGELFF
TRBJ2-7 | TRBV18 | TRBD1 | TGTGCCAGCTCAATTAACGGACAGGGTTACGAGCAGTACTTC | CASSINGQGYEQYF
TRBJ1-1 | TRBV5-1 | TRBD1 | TGCGCCAGCAGCATGACCGGGACAGGAGACACTGAAGCTTTCTTT | CASSMTGTGDTEAFF
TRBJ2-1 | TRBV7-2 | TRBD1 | TGTGCCAGCAGCTTAGTCGGGACAGGGGACAATGAGCAGTTCTTC | CASSLVGTGDNEQFF
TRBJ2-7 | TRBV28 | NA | TGTGCCAGCAGTTTTGCGGCCTACTACGAGCAGTACTTC | CASSFAAYYEQYF
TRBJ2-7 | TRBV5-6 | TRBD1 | TGTGCCAGCAGCTTGTGGCTGGGACAGGGTGGATTGGTAGACGAGCAGTACTTC | CASSLWLGQGGLVDEQYF
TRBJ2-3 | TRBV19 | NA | TGTGCCAGTCTACCCGAGGCCGGAGGGTCCTGGGATACGCAGTATTTT | CASLPEAGGSWDTQYF